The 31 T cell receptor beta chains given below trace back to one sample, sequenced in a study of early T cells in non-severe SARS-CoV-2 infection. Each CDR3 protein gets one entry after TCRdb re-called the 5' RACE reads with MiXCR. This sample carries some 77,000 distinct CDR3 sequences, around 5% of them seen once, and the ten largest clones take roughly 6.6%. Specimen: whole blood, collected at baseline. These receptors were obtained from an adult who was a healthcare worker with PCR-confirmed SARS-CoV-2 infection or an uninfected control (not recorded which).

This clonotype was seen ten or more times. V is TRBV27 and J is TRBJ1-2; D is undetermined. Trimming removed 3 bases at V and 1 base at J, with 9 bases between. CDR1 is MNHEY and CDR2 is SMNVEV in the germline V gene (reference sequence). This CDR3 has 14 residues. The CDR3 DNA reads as TGTGCCAGCAGTTTCCGCGCAATTAACTATGGCTACACCTTC. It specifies CASSFRAINYGYTF.

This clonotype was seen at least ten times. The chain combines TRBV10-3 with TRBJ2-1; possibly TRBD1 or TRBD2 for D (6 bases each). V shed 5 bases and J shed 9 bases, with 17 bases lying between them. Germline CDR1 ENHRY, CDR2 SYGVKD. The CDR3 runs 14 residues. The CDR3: CAISSGQTRGEQFF. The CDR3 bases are TGTGCCATCAGTAGCGGACAGACTAGGGGTGAGCAGTTCTTC.

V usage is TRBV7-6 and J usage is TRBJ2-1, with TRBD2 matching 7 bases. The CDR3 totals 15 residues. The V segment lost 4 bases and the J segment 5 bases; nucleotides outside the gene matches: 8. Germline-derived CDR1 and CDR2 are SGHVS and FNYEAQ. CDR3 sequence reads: CASSSGLRNHNEQFF. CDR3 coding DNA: TGTGCCAGCAGCTCGGGACTACGAAACCACAATGAGCAGTTCTTC.

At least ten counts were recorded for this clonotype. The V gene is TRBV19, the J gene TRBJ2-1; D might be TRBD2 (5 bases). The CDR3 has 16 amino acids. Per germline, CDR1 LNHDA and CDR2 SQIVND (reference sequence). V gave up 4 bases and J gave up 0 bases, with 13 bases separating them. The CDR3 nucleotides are TGTGCCAGTAGTAAACCGGGAACTAGCTCCTACAATGAGCAGTTCTTC. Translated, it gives CASSKPGTSSYNEQFF.

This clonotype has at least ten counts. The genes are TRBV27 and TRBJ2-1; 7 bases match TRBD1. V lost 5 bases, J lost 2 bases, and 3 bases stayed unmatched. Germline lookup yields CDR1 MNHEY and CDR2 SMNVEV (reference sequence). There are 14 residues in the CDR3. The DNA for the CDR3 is TGTGCCAGCAGTACAGGGGCGGCCTACAATGAGCAGTTCTTC. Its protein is CASSTGAAYNEQFF.

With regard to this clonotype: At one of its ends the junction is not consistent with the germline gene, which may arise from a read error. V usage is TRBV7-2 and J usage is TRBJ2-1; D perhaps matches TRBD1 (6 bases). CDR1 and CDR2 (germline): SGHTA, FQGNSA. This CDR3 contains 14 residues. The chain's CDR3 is CASNLGGAINEQFF. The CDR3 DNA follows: TGTGCCAGCAACTTAGGGGGAGCCATCAATGAGCAGTTCTTC.

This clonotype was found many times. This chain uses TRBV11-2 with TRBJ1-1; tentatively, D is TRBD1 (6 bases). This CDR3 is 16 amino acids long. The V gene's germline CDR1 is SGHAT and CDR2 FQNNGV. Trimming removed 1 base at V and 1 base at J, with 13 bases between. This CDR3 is CASSLGSTGGNTEAFF. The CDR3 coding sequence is TGTGCCAGCAGCTTAGGTTCGACAGGAGGGAACACTGAAGCTTTCTTT.

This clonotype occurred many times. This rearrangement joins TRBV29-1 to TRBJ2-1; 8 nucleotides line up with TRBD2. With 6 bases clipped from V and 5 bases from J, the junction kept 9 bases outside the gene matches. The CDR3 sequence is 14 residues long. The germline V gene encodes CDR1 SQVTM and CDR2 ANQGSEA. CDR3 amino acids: CSVPPGGRNNEQFF. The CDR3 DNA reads TGCAGCGTCCCCCCGGGAGGGCGAAACAATGAGCAGTTCTTC.

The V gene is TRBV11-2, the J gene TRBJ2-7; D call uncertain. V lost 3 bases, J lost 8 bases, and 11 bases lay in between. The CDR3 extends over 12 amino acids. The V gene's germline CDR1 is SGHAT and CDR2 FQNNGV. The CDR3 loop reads CASSFYPWKQYF. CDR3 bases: TGTGCCAGCAGCTTCTACCCCTGGAAGCAGTACTTC. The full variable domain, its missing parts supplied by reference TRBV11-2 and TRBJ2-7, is EAGVAQSPRYKIIEKRQSVAFWCNPISGHATLYWYQQILGQGPKLLIQFQNNGVVDDSQLPKDRFSAERLKGVDSTLKIQPAKLEDSAVYLCASSFYPWKQYFGPGTRLTVT.

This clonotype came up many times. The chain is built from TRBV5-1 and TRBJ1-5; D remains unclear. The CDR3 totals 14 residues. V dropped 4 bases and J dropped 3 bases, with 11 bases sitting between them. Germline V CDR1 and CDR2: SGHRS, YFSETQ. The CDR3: CASSPGEANQPQHF. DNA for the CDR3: TGCGCCAGCAGCCCCGGTGAGGCCAATCAGCCCCAGCATTTT.

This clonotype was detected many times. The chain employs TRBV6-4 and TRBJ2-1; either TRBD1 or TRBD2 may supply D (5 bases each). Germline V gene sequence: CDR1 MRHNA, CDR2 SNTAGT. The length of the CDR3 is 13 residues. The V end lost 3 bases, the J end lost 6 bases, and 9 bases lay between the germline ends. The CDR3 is CASSEGPSNEQFF. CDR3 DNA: TGTGCCAGCAGTGAGGGACCAAGCAATGAGCAGTTCTTC.

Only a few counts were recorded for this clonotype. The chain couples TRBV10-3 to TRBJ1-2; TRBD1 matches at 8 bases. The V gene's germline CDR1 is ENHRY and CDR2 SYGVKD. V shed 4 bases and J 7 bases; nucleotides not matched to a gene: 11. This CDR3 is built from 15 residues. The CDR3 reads CAISGGQGQGTGYTF. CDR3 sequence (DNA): TGTGCCATCAGTGGTGGACAGGGTCAGGGTACTGGCTACACCTTC.

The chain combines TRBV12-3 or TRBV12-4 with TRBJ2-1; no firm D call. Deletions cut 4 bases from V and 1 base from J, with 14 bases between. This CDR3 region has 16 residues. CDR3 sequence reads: CASSYLLLISYNEQFF. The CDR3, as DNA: TGTGCCAGCAGTTATCTGCTATTGATATCCTACAATGAGCAGTTCTTC.

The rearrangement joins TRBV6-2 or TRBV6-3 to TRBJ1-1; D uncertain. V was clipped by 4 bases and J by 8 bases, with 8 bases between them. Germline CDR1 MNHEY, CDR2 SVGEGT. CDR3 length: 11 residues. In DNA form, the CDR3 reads TGTGCCAGCAGTTCTGTGGGAGAAGCTTTCTTT. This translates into CASSSVGEAFF.

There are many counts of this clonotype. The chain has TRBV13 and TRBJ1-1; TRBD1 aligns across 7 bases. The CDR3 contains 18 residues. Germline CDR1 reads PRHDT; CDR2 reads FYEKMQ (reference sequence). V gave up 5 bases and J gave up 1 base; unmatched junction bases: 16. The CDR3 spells CASSATFGGQEPNTEAFF. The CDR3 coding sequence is TGTGCCAGCAGCGCCACGTTCGGAGGACAGGAACCGAACACTGAAGCTTTCTTT.

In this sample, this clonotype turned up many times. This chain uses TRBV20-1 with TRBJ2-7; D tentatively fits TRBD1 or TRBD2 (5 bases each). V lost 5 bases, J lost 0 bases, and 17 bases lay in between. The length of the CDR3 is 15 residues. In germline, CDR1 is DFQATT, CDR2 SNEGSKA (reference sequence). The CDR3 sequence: CSALDMAGSSYEQYF. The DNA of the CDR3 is TGCAGTGCTCTAGATATGGCAGGGAGCTCCTACGAGCAGTACTTC.

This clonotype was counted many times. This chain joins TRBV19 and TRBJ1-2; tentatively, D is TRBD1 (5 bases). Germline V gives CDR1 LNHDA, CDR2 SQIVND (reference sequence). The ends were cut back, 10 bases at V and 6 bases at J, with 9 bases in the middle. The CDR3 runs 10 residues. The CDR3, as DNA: TGTGCCACTAAGGGGAATGGCTACACCTTC. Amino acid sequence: CATKGNGYTF.

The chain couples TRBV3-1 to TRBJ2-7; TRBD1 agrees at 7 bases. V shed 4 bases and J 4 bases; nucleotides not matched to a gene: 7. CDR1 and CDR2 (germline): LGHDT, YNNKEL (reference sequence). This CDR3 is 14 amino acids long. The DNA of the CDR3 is TGTGCCAGCAGCCGACAGGGTGCGCGTTACGAGCAGTACTTC. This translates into CASSRQGARYEQYF.

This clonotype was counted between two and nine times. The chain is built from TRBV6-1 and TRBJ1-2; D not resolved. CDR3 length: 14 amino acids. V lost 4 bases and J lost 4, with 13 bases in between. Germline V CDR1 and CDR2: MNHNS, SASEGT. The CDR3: CASSAGVPSYGYTF. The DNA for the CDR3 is TGTGCCAGCAGTGCGGGCGTACCGAGCTATGGCTACACCTTC.

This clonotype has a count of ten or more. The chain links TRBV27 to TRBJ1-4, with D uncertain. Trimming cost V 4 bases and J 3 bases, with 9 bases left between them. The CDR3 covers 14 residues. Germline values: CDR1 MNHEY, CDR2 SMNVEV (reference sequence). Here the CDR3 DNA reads TGTGCCAGCAGTTCCGGTGGGGCTAATGAAAAACTGTTTTTT. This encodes CASSSGGANEKLFF.

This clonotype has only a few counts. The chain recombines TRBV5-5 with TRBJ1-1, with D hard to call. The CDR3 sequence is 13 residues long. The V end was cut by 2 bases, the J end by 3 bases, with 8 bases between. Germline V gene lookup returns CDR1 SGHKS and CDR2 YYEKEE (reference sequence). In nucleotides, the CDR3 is TGTGCCAGCAGCTTTGCGGGTGACACTGAAGCTTTCTTT. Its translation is CASSFAGDTEAFF.

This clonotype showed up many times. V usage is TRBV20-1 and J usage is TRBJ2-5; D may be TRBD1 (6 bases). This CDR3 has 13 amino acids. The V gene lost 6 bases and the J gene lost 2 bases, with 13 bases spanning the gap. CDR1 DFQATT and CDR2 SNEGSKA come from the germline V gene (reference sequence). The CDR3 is CSATGQGQETQYF. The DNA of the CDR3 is TGCAGTGCCACGGGCCAGGGGCAAGAGACCCAGTACTTC.

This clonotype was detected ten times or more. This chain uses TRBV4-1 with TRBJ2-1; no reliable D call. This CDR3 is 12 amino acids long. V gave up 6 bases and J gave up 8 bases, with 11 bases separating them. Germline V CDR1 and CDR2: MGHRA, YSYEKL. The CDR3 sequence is CASSRVAHEQFF. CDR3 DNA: TGCGCCAGCAGTCGGGTAGCCCATGAGCAGTTCTTC.

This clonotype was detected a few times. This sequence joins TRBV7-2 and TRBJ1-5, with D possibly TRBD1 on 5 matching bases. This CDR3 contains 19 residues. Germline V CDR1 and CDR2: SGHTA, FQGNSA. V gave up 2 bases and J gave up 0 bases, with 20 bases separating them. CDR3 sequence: CASSLSGAGRLYSNQPQHF. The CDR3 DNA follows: TGTGCCAGCAGCTTATCCGGGGCAGGACGACTTTATAGCAATCAGCCCCAGCATTTT. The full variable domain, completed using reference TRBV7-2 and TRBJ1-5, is GAGVSQSPSNKVTEKGKDVELRCDPISGHTALYWYRQSLGQGLEFLIYFQGNSAPDKSGLPSDRFSAERTGGSVSTLTIQRTQQEDSAVYLCASSLSGAGRLYSNQPQHFGDGTRLSIL.

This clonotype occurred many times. Written as DNA, the CDR3 is TGCAGTGCTCCCACCCGGTCTGGAAACACCATATATTTT. This translates into CSAPTRSGNTIYF. The chain has TRBV20-1 and TRBJ1-3; D unclear. V lost 5 bases and J 1 base, leaving 9 bases between the germline ends. Looked up from germline, CDR1 is DFQATT and CDR2 is SNEGSKA (reference sequence). CDR3 length: 13 residues.

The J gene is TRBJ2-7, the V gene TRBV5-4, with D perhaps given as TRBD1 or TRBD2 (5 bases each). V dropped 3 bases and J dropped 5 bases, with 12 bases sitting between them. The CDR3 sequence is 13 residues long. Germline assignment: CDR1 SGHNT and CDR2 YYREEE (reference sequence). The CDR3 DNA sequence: TGTGCCAGCAGCTGGGACGGAGGTGACGAGCAGTACTTC. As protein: CASSWDGGDEQYF.

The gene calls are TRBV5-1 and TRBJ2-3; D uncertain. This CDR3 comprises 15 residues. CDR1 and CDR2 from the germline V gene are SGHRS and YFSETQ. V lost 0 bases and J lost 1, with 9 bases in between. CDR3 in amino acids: CASSLGWVRTDTQYF. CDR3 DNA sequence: TGCGCCAGCAGCTTGGGGTGGGTACGCACAGATACGCAGTATTTT.

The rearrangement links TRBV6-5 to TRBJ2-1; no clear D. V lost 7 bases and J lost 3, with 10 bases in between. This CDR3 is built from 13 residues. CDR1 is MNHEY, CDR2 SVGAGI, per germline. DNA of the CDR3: TGTGCCAGCAAAAACAGTAACTACAATGAGCAGTTCTTC. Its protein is CASKNSNYNEQFF.

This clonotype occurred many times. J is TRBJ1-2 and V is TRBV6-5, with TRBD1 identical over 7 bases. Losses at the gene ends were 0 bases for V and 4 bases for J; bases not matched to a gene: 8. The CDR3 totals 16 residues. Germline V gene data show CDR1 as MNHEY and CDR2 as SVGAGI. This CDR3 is CASSYSAGGKGYGYTF. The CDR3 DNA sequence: TGTGCCAGCAGTTACTCAGCAGGGGGGAAGGGCTATGGCTACACCTTC.

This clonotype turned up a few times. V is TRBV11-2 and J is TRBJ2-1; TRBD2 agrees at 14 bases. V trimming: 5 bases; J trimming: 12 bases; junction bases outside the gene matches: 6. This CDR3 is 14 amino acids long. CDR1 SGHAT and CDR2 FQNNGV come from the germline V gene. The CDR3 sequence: CASSPGLAGEGQFF. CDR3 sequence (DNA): TGTGCCAGCAGCCCGGGACTAGCGGGAGAAGGGCAGTTCTTC.

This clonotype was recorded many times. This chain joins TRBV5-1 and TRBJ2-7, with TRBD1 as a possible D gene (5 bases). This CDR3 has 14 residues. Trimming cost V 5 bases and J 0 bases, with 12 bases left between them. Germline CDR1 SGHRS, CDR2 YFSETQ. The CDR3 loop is CASSLDRNSYEQYF. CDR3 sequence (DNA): TGCGCCAGCAGTCTTGACAGAAACTCCTACGAGCAGTACTTC.